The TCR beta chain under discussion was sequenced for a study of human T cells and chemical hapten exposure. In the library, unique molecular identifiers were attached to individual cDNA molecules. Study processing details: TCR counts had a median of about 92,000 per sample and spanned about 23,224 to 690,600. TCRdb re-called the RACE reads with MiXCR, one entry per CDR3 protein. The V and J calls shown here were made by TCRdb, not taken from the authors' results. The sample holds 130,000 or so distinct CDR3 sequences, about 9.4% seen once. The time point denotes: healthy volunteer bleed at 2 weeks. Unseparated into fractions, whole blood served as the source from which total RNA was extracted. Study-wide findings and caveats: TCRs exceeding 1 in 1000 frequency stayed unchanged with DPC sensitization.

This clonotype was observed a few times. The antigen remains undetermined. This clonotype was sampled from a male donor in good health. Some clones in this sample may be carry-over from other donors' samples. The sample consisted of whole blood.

In DNA, the CDR3 is TGTGCCAGCAGTGAGATGTCCAGGGAGGATCAGCCCCAGCATTTT. As protein: CASSEMSREDQPQHF. The chain has TRBV2 and TRBJ1-5; D might be TRBD1 (5 bases). Germline CDR1 reads SNHLY; CDR2 reads FYNNEI. With 3 bases removed from V and 5 bases from J, the gap between germline ends came to 14 bases. The CDR3 sequence is 15 residues long.